Sequencing of this TCR beta chain was carried out in a study of T-cell reconstitution after alpha-beta-depleted transplantation in children (dated by TCRdb to the mid-2010s). Turning to the overall study: Using TCR repertoire profiling, the study followed T-cell immune reconstitution in a quantitative way in children after TCRalphabeta/CD19-depleted allogeneic hematopoietic cell transplantation.

As encoded in the germline V gene, CDR1 is SGHAT while CDR2 is FQNNGV. The junction shows trimming of 0 bases on V and 0 bases on J, plus 17 bases between the germline ends. Including cysteine and phenylalanine, the CDR3 has 19 amino acids. Only the CDR3 DNA is retained, 57 bases long and in frame from the first base. The sample's treatment or condition, from its label and the paper: allogeneic hematopoietic cell transplantation with graft depleted of TCRalphabeta T cells and CD19 B cells. Transplant recipients were children who received TCRalphabeta/CD19-depleted allogeneic hematopoietic cell grafts. The paper as a whole reports these results and caveats: The apparently early alphabetaT-cell count recovery about two months after transplant was reportedly dependent on only several hundred rapidly expanded clones derived from non-depleted graft cells. The frequencies of hyperexpanded clones fell over the following months, and after one year, T-cell counts and TCRbeta diversity were mostly attributed to newly produced T cells. The high TCRbeta diversity at day 60 in some patients was ascribed to recipient T cells and intrathymic progenitors that had survived conditioning.

The receptor library was made with PCR. The data were produced on an Illumina HiSeq 2500. To normalize quantification of the TCRbeta repertoire, the TCR libraries were built with molecular barcoding that relied on unique molecular identifiers. TCRdb's own reprocessing of the public reads used fastp at Q25 and MiXCR and kept productive beta chains. Entries that share a CDR3 protein sequence are merged under the most common genes and DNA. The sample table holds 500,000 to 750,000 distinct CDR3 sequences, of which roughly 13% were seen once. The top ten constitute approximately 2% of the sample. As regards this clonotype: Its antigen has not been determined. No much larger clone exists at a distance of one base, and base qualities are not known.

The chain joins TRBV11-2 to TRBJ2-2; D gene: possibly TRBD2, on 6 matching bases. The receptor was derived from a male patient younger than 18 who had a stem cell transplant for acute myeloid leukemia, so the T cells may come from the graft donor. This sample comprised PBMCs, mostly from graft donor cells, obtained 360 days after TCRalphabeta/CD19-depleted stem cell transplant. The DNA sequence is as follows: TGTGCCAGCAGCTTAGATCTAGCGATCCGCTCATCGAACACCGGGGAGCTGTTTTTT. Its protein is CASSLDLAIRSSNTGELFF.